A single sample gave rise to the 19 T cell receptor beta chains below, sequenced in a study of OX40 agonist ivuxolimab in advanced cancers. Here immunoSEQ multiplex PCR was the method, and the copy in TCRdb shows in-frame clones only, minus some. The sample lists roughly 76,000 clones; around nine tenths were seen once. The starting material was CD4+ or CD8+ T cells sorted from blood, obtained in a trial of the OX40 agonist ivuxolimab. The receptors stem from an adult with an advanced solid tumor such as melanoma, head and neck, liver or kidney cancer.

The chain joins TRBV27 to TRBJ2-3, with TRBD1 matching over 7 bases. The CDR3 has 14 amino acids. The V gene end was trimmed by 6 bases and the J gene end by 6 bases; junction bases not matched to a gene: 9. CDR1 and CDR2 from the germline V gene are MNHEY and SMNVEV (reference sequence). The CDR3 DNA follows: TGTGCCAGCAGACGGGACAGCCCGGAGGATACGCAGTATTTT. Protein product: CASRRDSPEDTQYF.

This clone was seen a single time. The V gene is TRBV11-2, the J gene TRBJ1-2; D gene uncertain. Germline-derived CDR1 and CDR2 are SGHAT and FQNNGV. Trimming shortened V by 1 base and J by 6 bases, and 9 bases separated the two germline ends. This CDR3 contains 13 residues. The CDR3 DNA follows: TGTGCCAGCAGCTTAGGACGGAATAATGGCTACACCTTC. This sequence encodes CASSLGRNNGYTF.

The chain employs TRBV10-3 and TRBJ2-7, with D possibly TRBD1 on 6 matching bases. Per germline, CDR1 ENHRY and CDR2 SYGVKD. V shed 2 bases and J shed 7 bases, with 12 bases lying between them. The CDR3 spans 13 residues. The CDR3 nucleotides are TGTGCCATCAGTGAGCGGACAGACGTAGAGCAGTACGTC. Translation: CAISERTDVEQYV.

The CDR3 reads CASISSGGATGELFF. CDR3 DNA: TGTGCCAGCATCTCTAGCGGGGGGGCGACCGGGGAGCTGTTTTTT. The genes are TRBV6-1 and TRBJ2-2; 12 nucleotides agree with TRBD2. The CDR3 length is 15 residues. The germline gives CDR1 MNHNS, CDR2 SASEGT. V lost 7 bases and J lost 5; bases outside the gene matches: 5.

Written as DNA, the CDR3 is TGTGCCAGCAGCTTTAGCGACAGGGGTCCACCCCATAACAATCAGCCCCAGCATTTT. Protein: CASSFSDRGPPHNNQPQHF. The genes are TRBV7-2 and TRBJ1-5, with 8 bases lining up with TRBD1. V shed 3 bases, J shed 3 bases, and the junction held 16 bases outside the gene matches. The CDR3 is 19 amino acids. Germline V gene data show CDR1 as SGHTA and CDR2 as FQGNSA.

V usage is TRBV5-1 and J usage is TRBJ1-6, with D perhaps matching TRBD1 (6 bases). Germline CDR1 is SGHRS and CDR2 is YFSETQ. The CDR3 consists of 16 residues. V dropped 0 bases and J dropped 12 bases, with 19 bases sitting between them. The DNA for the CDR3 is TGCGCCAGCAGCTTGGAGGCGGGGGCGACGCGGCGACCCCTCCACTTT. Translated, it gives CASSLEAGATRRPLHF.

The chain couples TRBV5-1 to TRBJ1-5; D is ambiguous. Trimming pared 4 bases from V and 4 bases from J, leaving 12 bases between. The germline V gene has CDR1 SGHRS and CDR2 YFSETQ. The CDR3 runs to 14 residues. The CDR3 DNA reads TGCGCCAGCAGCCAAAGCACGGGGAATCAGCCCCAGCATTTT. This sequence encodes CASSQSTGNQPQHF.

This clone was observed once. The chain joins TRBV27 to TRBJ2-1; D is unclear. Trimming left V 4 bases short and J 3 bases short, with 4 bases between. This CDR3 spans 12 amino acids. Germline V gene sequence: CDR1 MNHEY, CDR2 SMNVEV (reference sequence). The CDR3 loop is CASSSNYNEQFF. The CDR3 bases are TGTGCCAGCAGTTCCAACTACAATGAGCAGTTCTTC.

J is TRBJ2-7 and V is TRBV23-1, with no clear D. TRBV23-1 is an ORF, and what it does is uncertain. The CDR3 covers 13 residues. V dropped 3 bases and J dropped 2 bases, with 8 bases sitting between them. CDR3 region: CASSHLGAYEQYV. The CDR3 nucleotides are TGCGCCAGCAGTCATTTGGGCGCCTACGAGCAGTACGTC.

This clone appeared once. V and J are TRBV25-1 and TRBJ1-2, with a possible D match to TRBD1 (5 bases). The V gene's germline CDR1 is MGHDK and CDR2 SYGVNS. The CDR3 spans 16 residues. V was clipped by 5 bases and J by 0 bases, with 16 bases between them. The CDR3 DNA reads as TGTGCCAGCAGTCCCCTCACCGACAGAGCTAACTATGGCTACACCTTC. This sequence encodes CASSPLTDRANYGYTF.

This rearrangement joins TRBV28 to TRBJ1-1; tentative D call: TRBD1 (5 bases). The CDR3 has 14 residues. The V gene lost 6 bases and the J gene lost 5 bases, with 16 bases spanning the gap. The germline V gene has CDR1 MDHEN and CDR2 SYDVKM. The CDR3 region is CASSRLGVTTEAFF. DNA of the CDR3: TGTGCCAGCAGCCGTCTGGGGGTGACGACTGAAGCTTTCTTT.

In DNA, the CDR3 is TGTGCCAGCAGCTTAAAGGCAGGTTTTTCCACAGATACGCAGTATTTT. Translation: CASSLKAGFSTDTQYF. This chain links TRBV7-3 with TRBJ2-3; D gene uncertain. Germline CDR1 reads SGHTA; CDR2 reads FQGTGA. This CDR3 comprises 16 residues. V was trimmed by 1 base and J by 2 bases, leaving 13 bases between them.

The genes are TRBV7-2 and TRBJ2-2, with 10 bases lining up with TRBD2. Trimming at V came to 5 bases and at J to 5 bases, leaving 14 bases not matched to a gene. This CDR3 comprises 18 residues. Germline assignment: CDR1 SGHTA and CDR2 FQGNSA. This chain's CDR3 is CASSPGGASGGGTGELFF. As DNA, the CDR3 is TGTGCCAGCAGCCCCGGTGGGGCTAGCGGGGGCGGTACCGGGGAGCTGTTTTTT.

V is TRBV7-2 and J is TRBJ1-2; D is ambiguous. The CDR3 loop spans 11 amino acids. CDR1 and CDR2 (germline): SGHTA, FQGNSA. V was cut by 1 base and J by 8 bases, with 5 bases left in between. CDR3 sequence: CASSLGQGYTF. CDR3 nucleotides: TGTGCCAGCAGCTTAGGTCAGGGCTACACCTTC.

V gene TRBV5-1 combines with J gene TRBJ1-5; TRBD1 might be the D (6 bases). Germline values: CDR1 SGHRS, CDR2 YFSETQ. V was clipped by 4 bases and J by 9 bases, with 20 bases between them. The CDR3 loop spans 15 amino acids. This CDR3 reads CASSPGQPSLGPQHF. The CDR3 nucleotides are TGCGCCAGCAGCCCAGGACAGCCCTCCTTGGGGCCCCAGCATTTT.

CDR3 protein: CASSLWGDRSNQPQHF. The CDR3 nucleotides are TGTGCCAGCAGTTTATGGGGGGACAGGAGCAATCAGCCCCAGCATTTT. The chain uses TRBV28 and TRBJ1-5; 8 bases match TRBD1. V trimming: 0 bases; J trimming: 1 base; junction bases outside the gene matches: 2. This CDR3 spans 16 amino acids. The V gene's germline CDR1 is MDHEN and CDR2 SYDVKM.

The CDR3 spells CASSVEAVDGNTIYF. As DNA, the CDR3 is TGTGCCAGCAGCGTGGAGGCTGTGGATGGAAACACCATATATTTT. V is TRBV9 and J is TRBJ1-3; D remains unclear. The CDR3 length is 15 residues. Germline CDR1 is SGDLS and CDR2 is YYNGEE. V lost 2 bases and J 3 bases, leaving 12 bases between the germline ends.

This clone was seen a single time. The rearrangement links TRBV6-5 to TRBJ2-7; either TRBD1 or TRBD2 may supply D (6 bases each). CDR3 length: 13 amino acids. Germline lookup yields CDR1 MNHEY and CDR2 SVGAGI. With 6 bases removed from V and 11 bases from J, the gap between germline ends came to 20 bases. CDR3 sequence (DNA): TGTGCCAGCAGCCGGTTGGAGGGGGGTTTGGAGTACGTC. It yields the protein CASSRLEGGLEYV.

The rearrangement uses TRBV7-2 and TRBJ2-1; 7 bases agree with TRBD1. The length of the CDR3 is 14 residues. V shed 7 bases and J 0 bases; nucleotides not matched to a gene: 3. Per germline, CDR1 SGHTA and CDR2 FQGNSA. The chain's CDR3 is CASKGAGSYNEQFF. The CDR3 region has the DNA TGTGCCAGCAAGGGGGCTGGCTCCTACAATGAGCAGTTCTTC.